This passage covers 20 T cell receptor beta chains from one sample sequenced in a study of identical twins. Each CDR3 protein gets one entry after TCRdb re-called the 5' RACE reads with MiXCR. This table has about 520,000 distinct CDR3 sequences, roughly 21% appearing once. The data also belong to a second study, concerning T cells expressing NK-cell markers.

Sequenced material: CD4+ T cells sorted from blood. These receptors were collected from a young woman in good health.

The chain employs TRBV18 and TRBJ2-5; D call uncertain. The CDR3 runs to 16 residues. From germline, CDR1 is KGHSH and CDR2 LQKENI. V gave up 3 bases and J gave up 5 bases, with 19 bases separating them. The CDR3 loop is CASSPSGSSLLETQYF. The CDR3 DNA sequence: TGTGCCAGCTCACCTAGTGGATCCTCTCTTCTGGAGACCCAGTACTTC.

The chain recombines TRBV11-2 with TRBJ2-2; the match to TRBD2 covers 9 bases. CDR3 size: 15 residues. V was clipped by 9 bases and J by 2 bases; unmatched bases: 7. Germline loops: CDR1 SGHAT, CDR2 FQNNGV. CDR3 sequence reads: CARGGRADNTGELFF. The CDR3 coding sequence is TGTGCCAGGGGCGGGAGGGCCGACAACACCGGGGAGCTGTTTTTT.

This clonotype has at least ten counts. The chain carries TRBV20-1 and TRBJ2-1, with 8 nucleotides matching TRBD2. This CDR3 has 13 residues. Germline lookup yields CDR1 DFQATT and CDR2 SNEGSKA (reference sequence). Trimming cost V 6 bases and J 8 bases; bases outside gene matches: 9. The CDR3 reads CSAPGLGVDEQFF. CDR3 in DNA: TGCAGTGCCCCGGGACTAGGGGTGGATGAGCAGTTCTTC.

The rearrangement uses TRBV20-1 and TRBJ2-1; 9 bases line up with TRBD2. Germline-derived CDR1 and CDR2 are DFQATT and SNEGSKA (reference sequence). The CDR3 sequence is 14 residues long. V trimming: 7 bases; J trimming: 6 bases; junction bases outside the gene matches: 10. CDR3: CSVIASGTVNEQFF. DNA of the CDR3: TGCAGTGTTATAGCTAGCGGGACTGTCAATGAGCAGTTCTTC.

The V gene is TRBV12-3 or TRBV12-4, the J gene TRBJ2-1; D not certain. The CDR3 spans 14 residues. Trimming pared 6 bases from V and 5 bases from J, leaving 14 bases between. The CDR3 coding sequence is TGTGCCAGCAGCCTCTTGGAACGAAACAATGAGCAGTTCTTC. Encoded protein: CASSLLERNNEQFF.

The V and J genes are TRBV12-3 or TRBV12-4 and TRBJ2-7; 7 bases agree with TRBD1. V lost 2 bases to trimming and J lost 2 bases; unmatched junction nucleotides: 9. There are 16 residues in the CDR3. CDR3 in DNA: TGTGCCAGCAGTTTAACCCTTGGGACAGCCGCCTACGAGCAGTACTTC. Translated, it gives CASSLTLGTAAYEQYF.

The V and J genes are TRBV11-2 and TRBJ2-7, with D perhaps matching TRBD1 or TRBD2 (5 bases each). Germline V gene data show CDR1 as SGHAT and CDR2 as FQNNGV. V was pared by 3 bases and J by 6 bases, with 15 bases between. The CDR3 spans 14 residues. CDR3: CASSFRDPRGEQYF. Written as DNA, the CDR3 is TGTGCCAGCAGCTTCCGGGACCCAAGAGGCGAGCAGTACTTC.

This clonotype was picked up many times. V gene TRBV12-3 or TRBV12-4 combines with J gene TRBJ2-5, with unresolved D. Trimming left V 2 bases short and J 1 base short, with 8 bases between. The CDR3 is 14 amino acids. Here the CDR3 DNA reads TGTGCCAGCAGTTTATTGCCCAGCCAAGAGACCCAGTACTTC. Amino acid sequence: CASSLLPSQETQYF.

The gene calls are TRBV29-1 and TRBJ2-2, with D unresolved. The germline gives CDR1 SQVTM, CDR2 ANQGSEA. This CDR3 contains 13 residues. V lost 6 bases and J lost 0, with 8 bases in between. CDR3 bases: TGCAGCGTGGTCGTGACGAACACCGGGGAGCTGTTTTTT. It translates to CSVVVTNTGELFF.

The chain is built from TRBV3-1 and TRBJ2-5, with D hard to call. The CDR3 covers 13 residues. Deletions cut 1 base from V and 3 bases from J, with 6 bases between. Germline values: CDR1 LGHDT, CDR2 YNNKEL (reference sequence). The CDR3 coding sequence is TGTGCCAGCAGCCAAGTCTGGAAAGAGACCCAGTACTTC. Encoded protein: CASSQVWKETQYF.

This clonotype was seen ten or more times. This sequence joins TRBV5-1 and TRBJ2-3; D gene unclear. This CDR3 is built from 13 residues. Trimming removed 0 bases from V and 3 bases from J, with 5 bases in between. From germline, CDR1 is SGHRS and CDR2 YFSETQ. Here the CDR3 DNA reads TGCGCCAGCAGCTTGGACAGTACAGATACGCAGTATTTT. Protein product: CASSLDSTDTQYF.

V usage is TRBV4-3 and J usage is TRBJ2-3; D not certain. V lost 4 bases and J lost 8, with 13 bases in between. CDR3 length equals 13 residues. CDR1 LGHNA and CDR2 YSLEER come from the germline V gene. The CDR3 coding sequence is TGCGCCAGCAGCCCCGAGATCCCGGGTACGCAGTATTTT. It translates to CASSPEIPGTQYF.

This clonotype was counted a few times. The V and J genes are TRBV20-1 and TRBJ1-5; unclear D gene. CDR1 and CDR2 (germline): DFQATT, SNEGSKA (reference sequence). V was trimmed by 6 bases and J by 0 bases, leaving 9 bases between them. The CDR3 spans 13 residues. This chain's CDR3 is CSAQLGSNQPQHF. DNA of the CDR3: TGCAGTGCGCAGCTTGGTAGCAATCAGCCCCAGCATTTT.

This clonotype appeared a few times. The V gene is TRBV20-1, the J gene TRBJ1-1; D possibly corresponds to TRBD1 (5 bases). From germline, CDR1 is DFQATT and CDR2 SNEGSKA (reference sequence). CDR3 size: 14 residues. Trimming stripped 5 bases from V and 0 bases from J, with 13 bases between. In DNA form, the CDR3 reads TGCAGTGCTGGACCCGGGGCTTTGAACACTGAAGCTTTCTTT. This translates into CSAGPGALNTEAFF.

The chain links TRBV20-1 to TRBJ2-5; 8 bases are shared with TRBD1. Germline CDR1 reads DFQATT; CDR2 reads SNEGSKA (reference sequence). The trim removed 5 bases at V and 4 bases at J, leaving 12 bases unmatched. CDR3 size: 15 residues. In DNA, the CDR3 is TGCAGTGCTGGTTTGCAGGGGGCTATAGGAGAGACCCAGTACTTC. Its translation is CSAGLQGAIGETQYF.

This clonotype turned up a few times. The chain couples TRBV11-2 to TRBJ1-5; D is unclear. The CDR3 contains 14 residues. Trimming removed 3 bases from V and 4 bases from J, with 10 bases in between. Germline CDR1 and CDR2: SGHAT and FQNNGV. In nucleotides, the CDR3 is TGTGCCAGCAGCTTCCCCGGCAGGAATCAGCCCCAGCATTTT. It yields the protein CASSFPGRNQPQHF.

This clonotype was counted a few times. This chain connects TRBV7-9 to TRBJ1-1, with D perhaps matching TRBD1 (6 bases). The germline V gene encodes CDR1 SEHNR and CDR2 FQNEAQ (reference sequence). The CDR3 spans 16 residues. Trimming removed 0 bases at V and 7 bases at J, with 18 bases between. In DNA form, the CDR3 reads TGTGCCAGCAGCTTAGCGTTGGGGGCCCCGGGTGGTGAAGCTTTCTTT. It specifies CASSLALGAPGGEAFF.

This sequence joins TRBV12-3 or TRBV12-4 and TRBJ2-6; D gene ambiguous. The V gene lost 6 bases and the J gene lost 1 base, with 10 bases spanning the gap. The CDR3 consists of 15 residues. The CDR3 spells CASREWSSGANVLTF. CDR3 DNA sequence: TGTGCCAGCAGGGAATGGTCTTCTGGGGCCAACGTCCTGACTTTC.

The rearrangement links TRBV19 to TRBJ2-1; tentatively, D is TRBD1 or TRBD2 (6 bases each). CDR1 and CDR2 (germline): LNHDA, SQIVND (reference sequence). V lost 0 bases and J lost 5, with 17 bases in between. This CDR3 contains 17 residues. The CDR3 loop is CASSIDGGYREDNEQFF. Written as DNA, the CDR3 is TGTGCCAGTAGTATAGATGGGGGATACAGGGAGGACAATGAGCAGTTCTTC. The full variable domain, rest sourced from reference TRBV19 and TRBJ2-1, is DGGITQSPKYLFRKEGQNVTLSCEQNLNHDAMYWYRQDPGQGLRLIYYSQIVNDFQKGDIAEGYSVSREKKESFPLTVTSAQKNPTAFYLCASSIDGGYREDNEQFFGPGTRLTVL.

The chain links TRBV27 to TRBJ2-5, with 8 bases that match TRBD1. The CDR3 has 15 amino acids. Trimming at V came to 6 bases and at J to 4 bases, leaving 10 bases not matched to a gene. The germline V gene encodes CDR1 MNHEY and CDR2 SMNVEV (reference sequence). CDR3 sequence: CASRNQGAGGETQYF. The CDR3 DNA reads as TGTGCCAGCAGGAACCAGGGGGCGGGTGGAGAGACCCAGTACTTC.